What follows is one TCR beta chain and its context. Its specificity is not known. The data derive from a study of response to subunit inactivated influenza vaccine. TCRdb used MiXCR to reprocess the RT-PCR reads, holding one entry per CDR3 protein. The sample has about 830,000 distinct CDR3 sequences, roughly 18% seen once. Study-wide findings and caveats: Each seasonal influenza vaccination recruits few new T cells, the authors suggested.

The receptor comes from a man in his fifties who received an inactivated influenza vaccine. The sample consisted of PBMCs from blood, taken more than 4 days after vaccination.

The CDR3: CASSNRDRGRTDTQYF. The DNA of the CDR3 is TGCGCCAGCAGCAACCGGGACAGGGGAAGGACAGATACGCAGTATTTT. The V call is TRBV5-1, the J call TRBJ2-3, with TRBD1 matching over 10 bases. After removal of 4 bases from V and 3 bases from J, the junction contained 8 bases not matched to a gene. The CDR3 contains 16 residues. Germline values: CDR1 SGHRS, CDR2 YFSETQ.